Sequencing of this TCR beta chain was carried out in a study of Graves' ophthalmopathy and Graves' hyperthyroidism (dated by TCRdb to 2016 to 2018). General notes on the study: Peripheral blood was collected at initial diagnosis, before any treatment. To tell Graves' ophthalmopathy apart from Graves' hyperthyroidism, and to predict which patients would progress to ophthalmopathy, the study relied on TCR beta repertoire signatures. After sampling, hyperthyroidism patients received methimazole starting at 30 mg daily, and ophthalmopathy patients received high-dose intravenous methylprednisolone. In total, 120 to 150 blood samples were TCR-sequenced: 40 to 45 ophthalmopathy, 80 or so hyperthyroidism and roughly 17 hyperthyroidism-to-ophthalmopathy patients. To explore V-J signatures distinguishing ophthalmopathy from hyperthyroidism, a discovery set of about 99 patients (more than 40 ophthalmopathy, about 57 stable hyperthyroidism) was enrolled. T-cell repertoires of thyroid tissue and blood were compared in a handful of hyperthyroidism patients. An independent validation cohort comprised 18 hyperthyroidism patients and about 16 patients who later progressed from hyperthyroidism to ophthalmopathy. Study-wide findings and limitations: In cross-validation, the 13-signature model distinguished ophthalmopathy from stable hyperthyroidism with roughly 90% sensitivity and just under 84% specificity, and in the test set the corresponding values were roughly 80% and 76%. Most of the expanded thyroid clonotypes with a frequency above 0.001 were also detected in blood, and it was suggested that the thyroid immune response may be reflected by blood repertoires. In validation, the model predicted ophthalmopathy progression with 55% to 71% sensitivity and approximately 75% specificity; about a dozen predicted patients were CT-confirmed with GO in a median of approximately 6.2 months. Sample size was not statistically predetermined, and group allocation was not concealed from the investigators.

Regarding this clonotype: Its antigen target is currently unknown. This may come from a read error, since a much larger clone is one base off.

Ophthalmopathy patients were characterized by moderately to severely active disease, a Clinical Activity Score of at least 3, a NOSPECS grade of at least 4, and a disease duration under 3 months. Anyone with other autoimmune diseases, uncontrolled infections, pregnancy or lactation was excluded from the study. Diagnosis was based on clinical symptoms, serum thyroxine, TRAb, thyroid ultrasound and orbital computed tomography. Ficoll-Paque density gradient centrifugation was used to isolate PBMCs from about 10 ml of fresh peripheral blood. Total RNA was extracted with Trizol reagent and quality-checked on an Agilent 2100 Bioanalyzer. Taken from cysteine to phenylalanine, the CDR3 has 15 residues. The CDR3 DNA has 45 bases and is translated from base 1. The germline V and J ends show losses of 7 bases and 8 bases respectively, and no gene match explains 16 bases of the junction. The germline V gene (reference sequence) sets CDR1 to LNHDA and CDR2 to SQIVND.

TCR beta CDR3 regions were amplified from RNA transcripts for repertoire sequencing. A first-round RT-PCR used HTBI primers with the Qiagen OneStep RT-PCR kit, followed by a second-round multiplex PCR, size selection and purification. Libraries were sequenced on an Illumina HiSeq2000 using paired-end 100 bp reads. Per the source publication's procedure: SOAPnuke was used to process the reads, throwing out any read that had adapters, had uncalled bases, had a mean Phred below 15, or lacked an exact constant-primer or identifier match. High-quality paired reads were merged with COPE v1.2.5. Clonotypes were defined as unique nucleotide sequences and were aligned to IMGT TRB V, D and J references using MiTCR v1.1. The analysis was limited to V-J combinations with a frequency above 0.0001, which together covered about 99% of repertoires. For each V-J combination, a TCR clonal expansion and chaos score was defined as F50 clonal expansion divided by the chaos observed in the TCRdist matrix. Features were reduced by Welch's t-statistics and random forest to around 14 V-J combinations, which fed a naive Bayes classifier. The similarity between thyroid and blood repertoires was quantified using the Morisita-Horn index. TCRdb redid the processing of the public reads, applying fastp at Q25 and MiXCR, and retained in-frame beta chains. Merged by CDR3 protein, the rows form single entries marked with the most common genes and DNA. The V and J calls, along with clone size, are taken from TCRdb and not from the paper's own processing. This sample gives almost 750,000 distinct CDR3 sequences in total; approximately 40% of them show up just once. Approximately 43% of the sample lies in the top ten.

The V gene is TRBV19 and the J gene is TRBJ1-2, with 7 junctional bases fitting TRBD1. This receptor was identified in an adult man with Graves' ophthalmopathy. The sample was peripheral blood. The bases are TGTGCCAGTATGGCAGGGGACAGCCGACGGTGGGGCTACACCTTC. Its product reads: CASMAGDSRRWGYTF. The variable domain in full, with residues beyond the CDR3 obtained from the reference TRBV19 and TRBJ1-2 genes, is DGGITQSPKYLFRKEGQNVTLSCEQNLNHDAMYWYRQDPGQGLRLIYYSQIVNDFQKGDIAEGYSVSREKKESFPLTVTSAQKNPTAFYLCASMAGDSRRWGYTFGSGTRLTVV.